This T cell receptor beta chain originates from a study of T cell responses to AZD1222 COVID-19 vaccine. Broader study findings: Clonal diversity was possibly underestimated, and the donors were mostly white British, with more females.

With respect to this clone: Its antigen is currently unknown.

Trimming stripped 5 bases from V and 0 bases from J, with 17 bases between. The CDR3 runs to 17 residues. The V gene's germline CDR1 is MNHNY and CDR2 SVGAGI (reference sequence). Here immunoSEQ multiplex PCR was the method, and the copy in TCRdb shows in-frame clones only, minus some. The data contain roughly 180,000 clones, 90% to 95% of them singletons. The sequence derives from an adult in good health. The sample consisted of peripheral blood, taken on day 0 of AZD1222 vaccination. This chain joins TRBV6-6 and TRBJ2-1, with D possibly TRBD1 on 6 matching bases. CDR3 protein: CASSPGGLQSSYNEQFF. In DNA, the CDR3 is TGTGCCAGCAGTCCTGGGGGCCTCCAGAGCTCCTACAATGAGCAGTTCTTC.